This T cell receptor beta chain was found in a study of shared clonotypes between healthy human individuals (dated by TCRdb to the early 2020s). Study-level background: A couple of women and three men aged 18 to 49 years were included in the cohort. For each donor, three plates each were used for CD4 naive and CD4 memory, two plates were used for CD8 naive, and one plate was used for CD8 memory. To estimate repertoire size and how much clonotype sharing occurs between individuals, the study deeply sequenced the blood TCR repertoires of 4 to 6 healthy adults. Different laboratories and diverse techniques were used to prepare libraries and sequence TCR repertoires, to increase sequencing depth and limit assay-specific biases. Each donor's leukapheresis produced roughly between about 0.9 and 9.5 billion PBMCs.

Details on this clone: What this receptor recognizes is not known. No base quality information exists; no much larger clone differs at one position.

The CDR3 has 13 amino acids, counting the end cysteine and phenylalanine. Of the read, only the CDR3 DNA is kept; its 39 bases are in frame from base 1. Sequences SQVTM (CDR1) and ANQGSEA (CDR2) are obtained from the germline V gene. V was cut back by 3 bases and J by 6 bases, leaving a gap of 15 bases between them. Study-wide conclusions, independent of this receptor: Based on pairwise subsampling, the degree of clonotype sharing among donors was expected to be affected by sequencing depth. Approximately 5% of naive CD4, roughly 3.6% of naive CD8, roughly 2.4% of memory CD4, and around 0.4% of memory CD8 clonotypes were shared across four donors. Rarefaction of sorted-subset datasets indicated incomplete sequencing despite the large sequencing depth. Sampling was restricted to blood, and TCR repertoires in tissues likely differ from the TCR repertoires found in blood. Naive subsets generally had larger estimated clonotype richness than memory subsets did. Compared with non-shared clonotypes, clonotypes shared by all four sorted-subset donors had higher generation probabilities. The genetic and exposure-history diversity represented was limited by the small number of donors.

Healthy HIV-negative adults with no recently reported acute infections or vaccinations were included as donors. Every donor was a Caucasian adult residing in Nashville, Tennessee, USA. CD4+ T cells were enriched by magnetic negative selection, after which naive cells were positively selected on CD45RA and the negative fraction was taken as the memory subset. Blood was collected by leukapheresis, and PBMCs were isolated by Ficoll-Histopaque density gradient centrifugation and then cryopreserved in liquid nitrogen vapor phase. Analytical flow cytometry was used to check the purity and quantity of every magnetically sorted T cell population. Genomic DNA was isolated from every sorted fraction and measured by UV absorbance on a Nanodrop 2000c. TCR CDR3 regions were amplified from genomic DNA by multiplex PCR using the deep immunoSEQ assay. For each cell subset, the extracted genomic DNA was distributed evenly across all wells of several immunoSEQ 96-well plates, and each plate served as one replicate. For sorted subsets, around 200 ng genomic DNA, equal to 25,000 to 35,000 T cell genomes, was loaded into each replicate PCR. The purified libraries were quantified using a Qubit 3.0 fluorometer, sized with a Bioanalyzer 2100, and then quantified again using the KAPA Library Quantification kit. Every immunoSEQ 96-well plate was sequenced on a separate single-read 150-cycle Illumina NextSeq 550 flow cell. The study's own analysis went as follows. Because the immunoSEQ output held only junctional sequences and lacked quality scores, the filtering could not match the filtering applied to full-length reads. Sequences were annotated with PyIR, a Python wrapper for IgBLAST v1.9, and V/J genes and CDR3 were assigned using IMGT germline references. Reads with weak V/J assignments (E-value above 1e-6), missing CDR3, stop codons, out-of-frame junctions, or ambiguous translated residues were removed. A V3J clonotype was defined by an identical inferred V gene, J gene, and CDR3 amino acid sequence. The percentage overlap between two repertoires was calculated by dividing the number of shared unique clonotypes by the size of the smaller repertoire. RTK rarefaction, the Chao1 estimator, and Recon v2.1 estimates of unobserved clonotypes were used to assess repertoire richness. OLGA was used to compute generation probabilities for all TCRbeta clonotypes that the gDNA method yielded from a few donors. What TCRdb holds here is the immuneACCESS table cut down to in-frame rearrangements. Part of the clones is not present; checked against another copy, under half of the missing clones reflect an unresolved V gene, and the others are unexplained. Clonal size and the V and J genes are those of that table, whereas D and trimming came from the DNA. Here the sample has a few million clones; roughly 95% occur a single time. Of the sample, around 0.13% is held by the ten largest clones.

The sample consisted of naive CD4+ T cells sorted from blood. The label giving this sample's cell subset or site can be read as: CD45RA+ positively selected. This TCR was recovered from a man between 18 and 29 years old in good health. The chain employs TRBV29-1 and TRBJ2-7; no D gene call is confident. The DNA is TGCAGCGTTGAGTTGCAGGTGCCGGCCGAGCAGTACTTC. Its translation reads: CSVELQVPAEQYF.